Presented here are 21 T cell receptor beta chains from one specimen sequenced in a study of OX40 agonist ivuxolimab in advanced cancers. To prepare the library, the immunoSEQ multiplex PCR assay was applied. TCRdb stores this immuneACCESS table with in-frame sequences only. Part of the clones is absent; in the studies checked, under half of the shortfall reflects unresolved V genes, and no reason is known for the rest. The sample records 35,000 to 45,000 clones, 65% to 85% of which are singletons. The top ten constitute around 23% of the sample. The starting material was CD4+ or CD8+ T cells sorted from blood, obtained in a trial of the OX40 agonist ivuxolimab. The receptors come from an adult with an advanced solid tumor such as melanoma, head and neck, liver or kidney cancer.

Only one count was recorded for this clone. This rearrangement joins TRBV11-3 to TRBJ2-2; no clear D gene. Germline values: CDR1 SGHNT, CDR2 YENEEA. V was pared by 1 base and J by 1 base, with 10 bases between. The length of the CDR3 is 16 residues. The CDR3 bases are TGTGCCAGCAGCTTAGGGTCCGGGTGGAACACCGGGGAGCTGTTTTTT. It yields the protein CASSLGSGWNTGELFF.

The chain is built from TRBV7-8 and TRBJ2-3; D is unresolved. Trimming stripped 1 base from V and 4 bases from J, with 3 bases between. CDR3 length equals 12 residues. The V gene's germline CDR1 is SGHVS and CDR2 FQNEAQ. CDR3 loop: CASSLEADTQYF. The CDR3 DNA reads TGTGCCAGCAGCTTAGAGGCAGATACGCAGTATTTT.

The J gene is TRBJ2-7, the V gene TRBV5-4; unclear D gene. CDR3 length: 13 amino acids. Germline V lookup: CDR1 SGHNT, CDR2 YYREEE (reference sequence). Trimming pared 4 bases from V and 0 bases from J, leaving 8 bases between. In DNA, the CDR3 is TGTGCCAGCAGCCGAAGCGTCTCCTACGAGCAGTACTTC. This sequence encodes CASSRSVSYEQYF.

CDR3 nucleotides: TGTGCCAGCAGGGCTGGACAGGGGCGGTATGGCTACACCTTC. Protein: CASRAGQGRYGYTF. The chain uses TRBV2 and TRBJ1-2; TRBD1 agrees at 9 bases. Losses at the gene ends were 6 bases for V and 5 bases for J; bases not matched to a gene: 7. Germline CDR1 SNHLY, CDR2 FYNNEI. CDR3 length equals 14 residues.

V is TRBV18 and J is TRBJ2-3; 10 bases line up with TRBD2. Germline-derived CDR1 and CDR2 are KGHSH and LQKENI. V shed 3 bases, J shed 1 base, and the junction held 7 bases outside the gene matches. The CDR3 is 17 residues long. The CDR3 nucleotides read TGTGCCAGCTCACCGGCCTTAGCGGGGGGACGCACAGATACGCAGTATTTT. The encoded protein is CASSPALAGGRTDTQYF.

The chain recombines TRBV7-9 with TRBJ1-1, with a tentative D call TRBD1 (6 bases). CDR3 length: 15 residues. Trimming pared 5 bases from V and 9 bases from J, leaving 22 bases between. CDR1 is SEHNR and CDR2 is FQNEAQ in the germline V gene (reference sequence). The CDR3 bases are TGTGCCAGCAGCCCCCGGGGGCCAGGACTGGTGAAAGCTTTCTTT. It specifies CASSPRGPGLVKAFF.

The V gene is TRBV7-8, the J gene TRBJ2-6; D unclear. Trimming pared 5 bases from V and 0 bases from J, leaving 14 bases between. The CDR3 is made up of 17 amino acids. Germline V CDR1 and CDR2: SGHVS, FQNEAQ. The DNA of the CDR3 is TGTGCCAGCAGCCCGTCGGCACCGGGCTCTGGGGCCAACGTCCTGACTTTC. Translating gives CASSPSAPGSGANVLTF.

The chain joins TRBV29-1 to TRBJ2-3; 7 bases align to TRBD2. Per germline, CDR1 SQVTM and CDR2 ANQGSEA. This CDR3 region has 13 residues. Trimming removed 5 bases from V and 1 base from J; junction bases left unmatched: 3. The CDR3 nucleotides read TGCAGCGTTTCTAGCGGAGGCACAGATACGCAGTATTTT. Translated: CSVSSGGTDTQYF.

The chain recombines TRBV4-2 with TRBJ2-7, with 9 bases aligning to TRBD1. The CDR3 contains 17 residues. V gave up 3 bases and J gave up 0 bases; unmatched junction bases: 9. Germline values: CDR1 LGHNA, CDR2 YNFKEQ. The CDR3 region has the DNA TGTGCCAGCAGCCAGGACCCGGACAGGGGTAGCTCCTACGAGCAGTACTTC. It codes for CASSQDPDRGSSYEQYF.

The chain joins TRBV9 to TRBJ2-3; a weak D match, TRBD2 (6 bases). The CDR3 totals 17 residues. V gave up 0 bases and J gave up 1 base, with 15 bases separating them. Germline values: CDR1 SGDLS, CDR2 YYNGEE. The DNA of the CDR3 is TGTGCCAGCAGCGTAGCGGGAGAAAATCGTGGCACAGATACGCAGTATTTT. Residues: CASSVAGENRGTDTQYF.

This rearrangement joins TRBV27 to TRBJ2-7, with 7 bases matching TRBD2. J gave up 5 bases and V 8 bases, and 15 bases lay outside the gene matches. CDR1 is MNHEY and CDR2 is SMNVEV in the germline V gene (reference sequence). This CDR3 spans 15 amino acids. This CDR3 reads CASGAGGGRRNEQYF. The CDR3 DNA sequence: TGTGCCAGCGGCGCCGGTGGCGGGAGAAGGAACGAGCAGTACTTC.

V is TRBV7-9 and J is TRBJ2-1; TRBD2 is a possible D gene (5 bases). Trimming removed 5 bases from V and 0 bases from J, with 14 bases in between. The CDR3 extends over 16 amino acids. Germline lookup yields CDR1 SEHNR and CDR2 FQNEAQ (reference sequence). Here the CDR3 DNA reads TGTGCCAGCAGCCTTTTAACGGGATCCTCCTACAATGAGCAGTTCTTC. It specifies CASSLLTGSSYNEQFF.

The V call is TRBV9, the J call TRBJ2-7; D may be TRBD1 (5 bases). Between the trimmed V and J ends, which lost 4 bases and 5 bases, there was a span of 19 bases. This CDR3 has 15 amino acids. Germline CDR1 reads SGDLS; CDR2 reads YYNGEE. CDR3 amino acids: CASSTKTAPDHEQYF. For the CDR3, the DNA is TGTGCCAGCAGCACCAAGACAGCGCCCGATCACGAGCAGTACTTC.

The DNA of the CDR3 is TGCGCCAGCGCCGTGAGAGAGGGGGCAACCTACGAGCAGTACTTC. The encoded protein is CASAVREGATYEQYF. The gene calls are TRBV4-1 and TRBJ2-7; 7 bases map to TRBD1. Trimming cost V 8 bases and J 2 bases; bases outside gene matches: 12. The CDR3 contains 15 residues. In germline, CDR1 is MGHRA, CDR2 YSYEKL.

Here the CDR3 DNA reads TGTGCCAGCAGGAAGTTCGACAATGAGCAGTTCTTC. This codes for CASRKFDNEQFF. This chain links TRBV25-1 with TRBJ2-1; the D is unclear. The germline V gene encodes CDR1 MGHDK and CDR2 SYGVNS. The V end lost 6 bases, the J end lost 5 bases, and 8 bases lay between the germline ends. The CDR3 has 12 amino acids.

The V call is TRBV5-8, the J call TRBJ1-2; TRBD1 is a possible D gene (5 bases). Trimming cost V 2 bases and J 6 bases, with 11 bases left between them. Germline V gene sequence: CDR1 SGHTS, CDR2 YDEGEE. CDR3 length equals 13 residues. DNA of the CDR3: TGTGCCAGCAGCTTAGCAGGGACGAATGGCTACACCTTC. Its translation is CASSLAGTNGYTF. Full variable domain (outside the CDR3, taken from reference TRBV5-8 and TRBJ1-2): EAGVTQSPTHLIKTRGQQATLRCSPISGHTSVYWYQQALGLGLQFLLWYDEGEERNRGNFPPRFSGRQFPNYSSELNVNALELEDSALYLCASSLAGTNGYTFGSGTRLTVV.

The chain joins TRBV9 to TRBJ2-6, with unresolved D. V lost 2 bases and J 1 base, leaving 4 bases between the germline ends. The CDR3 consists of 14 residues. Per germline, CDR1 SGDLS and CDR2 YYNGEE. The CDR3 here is CASSVESGANVLTF. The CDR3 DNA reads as TGTGCCAGCAGCGTGGAGTCTGGGGCCAACGTCCTGACTTTC.

The CDR3, as DNA: TGTGCCAGCAGCTTCTCCCGGACAGGGGGCCCTGAAGCTTTCTTT. Translating it yields CASSFSRTGGPEAFF. The chain has TRBV7-2 and TRBJ1-1; 11 nucleotides agree with TRBD1. This CDR3 contains 15 residues. Trimming at V came to 3 bases and at J to 6 bases, leaving 6 bases not matched to a gene. In germline, CDR1 is SGHTA, CDR2 FQGNSA.

In nucleotides, the CDR3 is TGCGCCAGCAGCCGAGGACAGGGACTTAACACAGATACGCAGTATTTT. This codes for CASSRGQGLNTDTQYF. The chain has TRBV4-3 and TRBJ2-3, with 8 bases that match TRBD1. Unmatched junction bases numbered 8, after V lost 4 bases and J lost 2 bases. Germline V gene data show CDR1 as LGHNA and CDR2 as YSLEER. The CDR3 spans 16 residues.

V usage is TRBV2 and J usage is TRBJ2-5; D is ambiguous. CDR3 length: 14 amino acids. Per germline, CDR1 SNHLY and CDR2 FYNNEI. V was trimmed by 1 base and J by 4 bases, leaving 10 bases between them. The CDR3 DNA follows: TGTGCCAGCAGTGAAGGGGGAACGGGAGAGACCCAGTACTTC. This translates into CASSEGGTGETQYF.

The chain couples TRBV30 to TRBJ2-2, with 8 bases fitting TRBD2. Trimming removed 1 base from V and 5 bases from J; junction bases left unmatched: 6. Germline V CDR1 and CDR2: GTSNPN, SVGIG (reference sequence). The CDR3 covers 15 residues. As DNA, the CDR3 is TGTGCCTGGAGTGCCGGGAGGGGACGGACCGGGGAGCTGTTTTTT. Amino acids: CAWSAGRGRTGELFF.